This T cell receptor (beta chain) originates from a study of T-cell reconstitution after alpha-beta-depleted transplantation in children. Study outcomes and limitations: Counts and diversity of T cells one year after transplant came mostly from newly produced T cells.

Unique molecular identifiers were incorporated during preparation of the TCRbeta library. Using its own MiXCR run on the PCR reads, TCRdb lists one record per CDR3 protein. The sample lists more than 200,000 distinct CDR3 sequences; around 8.4% were seen once. A note on this clonotype: Its target is unknown. A much larger clone lies one base from this, so it may be a read error.

This CDR3 is 14 amino acids long. The germline CDR1 and CDR2 sequences are SGHVS and FNYEAQ. This TCR was recovered from a male patient aged 2 to 9 who had a stem cell transplant for acute myeloid leukemia, so the T cells may come from the graft donor. The V gene is TRBV7-6, the J gene TRBJ2-7; 7 bases are shared with TRBD2. The specimen was PBMCs, mostly from graft donor cells, collected 360 days after TCRalphabeta/CD19-depleted stem cell transplant. The CDR3 spells CASSSSGRSCEQYF. As DNA, the CDR3 is TGTGCCAGCAGCTCTAGCGGACGCTCCTGCGAGCAGTACTTC. The variable domain in full, completed from reference TRBV7-6 and TRBJ2-7, reads GAGVSQSPRYKVTKRGQDVALRCDPISGHVSLYWYRQALGQGPEFLTYFNYEAQQDKSGLPNDRFSAERPEGSISTLTIQRTEQRDSAMYRCASSSSGRSCEQYFGPGTRLTVT.